Following are 21 T cell receptor beta chains from one sample sequenced in a study of blood T cell repertoires in COVID-19. Repertoires were generated with immunoSEQ multiplex PCR, while TCRdb's copy carries only in-frame clones and drops some. The repertoire consists of around 260,000 clones, with about nine tenths occurring once and the leading ten covering 0.94%. Sequencing input: peripheral blood. These receptors came from a woman in her thirties or forties who had recovered from COVID-19.

This clone has a handful of counts. This sequence joins TRBV19 and TRBJ2-1, with D uncertain. This CDR3 has 11 residues. The germline CDR1 and CDR2 sequences are LNHDA and SQIVND (reference sequence). Trimming stripped 10 bases from V and 10 bases from J, with 14 bases between. DNA for the CDR3: TGTGCCACACAGTATAGGCTAGAGCAGTTCTTC. Residues: CATQYRLEQFF.

This chain uses TRBV11-2 with TRBJ2-7; tentative D call: TRBD2 (5 bases). This CDR3 is 13 amino acids long. CDR1 and CDR2 from the germline V gene are SGHAT and FQNNGV. V lost 1 base, J lost 4 bases, and 8 bases lay in between. The CDR3 loop is CASSLGRVYEQYF. CDR3 sequence (DNA): TGTGCCAGCAGCTTAGGGCGGGTTTACGAGCAGTACTTC.

The V gene is TRBV9, the J gene TRBJ1-3; D is ambiguous. The CDR3 has 13 residues. Germline assignment: CDR1 SGDLS and CDR2 YYNGEE. The V gene lost 1 base and the J gene lost 0 bases, with 2 bases spanning the gap. The CDR3 coding sequence is TGTGCCAGCAGCGTACTCTCTGGAAACACCATATATTTT. As protein: CASSVLSGNTIYF.

The V gene is TRBV28, the J gene TRBJ1-6; 8 bases are a match to TRBD1. Germline assignment: CDR1 MDHEN and CDR2 SYDVKM. Unmatched junction bases numbered 8, after V lost 3 bases and J lost 4 bases. The CDR3 runs 17 residues. The CDR3 coding sequence is TGTGCCAGCAGTTTTGGGCTGGGACAGGAGTATAATTCACCCCTCCACTTT. Amino acids: CASSFGLGQEYNSPLHF.

This clone was counted once. J is TRBJ2-1 and V is TRBV19, with a possible D match to TRBD2 (6 bases). The CDR3 spans 16 residues. Germline values: CDR1 LNHDA, CDR2 SQIVND (reference sequence). V was clipped by 6 bases and J by 0 bases, with 15 bases between them. DNA of the CDR3: TGTGCCAGTAGGCTCAGGAGCGGGTCCTCCTACAATGAGCAGTTCTTC. Amino acids: CASRLRSGSSYNEQFF.

This sequence joins TRBV10-1 and TRBJ1-6; perhaps TRBD1 as D (5 bases). Germline-derived CDR1 and CDR2 are WNHNN and SYGVQD (reference sequence). CDR3 size: 17 residues. V lost 7 bases and J 1 base, leaving 17 bases between the germline ends. CDR3 nucleotides: TGCGCCAGCATGTGGGGATGGGGGGTGTCCTATAATTCACCCCTCCACTTT. This sequence encodes CASMWGWGVSYNSPLHF.

The chain uses TRBV4-1 and TRBJ2-2, with a weak D call TRBD2 (7 bases). The length of the CDR3 is 16 residues. V was pared by 0 bases and J by 5 bases, with 13 bases between. In germline, CDR1 is MGHRA, CDR2 YSYEKL. CDR3 loop: CASSQELGGGTGELFF. As DNA, the CDR3 is TGCGCCAGCAGCCAAGAACTGGGAGGGGGTACCGGGGAGCTGTTTTTT.

This clone was seen a single time. CDR3 region: CASRREGGYEQYF. The CDR3 DNA reads TGTGCCAGCAGGCGGGAGGGGGGCTACGAGCAGTACTTC. The chain uses TRBV2 and TRBJ2-7; 9 bases map to TRBD2. CDR1 and CDR2 (germline): SNHLY, FYNNEI. The V and J ends lost 6 bases and 3 bases, in that order; junction bases with no gene match: 3. The CDR3 consists of 13 residues. The full variable domain, rest sourced from reference TRBV2 and TRBJ2-7, is EPEVTQTPSHQVTQMGQEVILRCVPISNHLYFYWYRQILGQKVEFLVSFYNNEISEKSEIFDDQFSVERPDGSNFTLKIRSTKLEDSAMYFCASRREGGYEQYFGPGTRLTVT.

V gene TRBV6-6 combines with J gene TRBJ2-2; 9 positions agree with TRBD1. The CDR3 extends over 15 amino acids. Germline lookup yields CDR1 MNHNY and CDR2 SVGAGI (reference sequence). V gave up 5 bases and J gave up 6 bases; unmatched junction bases: 7. This chain's CDR3 is CASSLGQGWAGELFF. CDR3 coding DNA: TGTGCCAGCAGTCTTGGACAGGGGTGGGCCGGGGAGCTGTTTTTT.

J is TRBJ2-3 and V is TRBV13, with 8 positions matching TRBD1. V lost 0 bases, J lost 6 bases, and 14 bases stayed unmatched. This CDR3 has 18 amino acids. Germline loops: CDR1 PRHDT, CDR2 FYEKMQ (reference sequence). The CDR3 DNA is TGTGCCAGCAGCTTAGGCCGCCGAGACAGGGGCGTTTTGGATACGCAGTATTTT. This encodes CASSLGRRDRGVLDTQYF.

This clone was detected once. The J gene is TRBJ2-6, the V gene TRBV30; 8 bases agree with TRBD1. The V segment lost 3 bases and the J segment 4 bases; nucleotides outside the gene matches: 8. The CDR3 has 16 residues. The germline gives CDR1 GTSNPN, CDR2 SVGIG (reference sequence). Here the CDR3 DNA reads TGTGCCTGGAGATGGGCGACAGGGGACGGGGCCAACGTCCTGACTTTC. Translation: CAWRWATGDGANVLTF.

This chain connects TRBV18 to TRBJ2-1, with 10 bases identical to TRBD2. V was clipped by 1 base and J by 5 bases; unmatched bases: 8. Germline V lookup: CDR1 KGHSH, CDR2 LQKENI. The CDR3 is made up of 17 amino acids. DNA of the CDR3: TGTGCCAGCTCACCACTCGACTCTAGCGGGGGTCACAATGAGCAGTTCTTC. It translates to CASSPLDSSGGHNEQFF.

The chain employs TRBV12-3 or TRBV12-4 and TRBJ1-1; 7 nucleotides match TRBD1. The CDR3 runs 13 residues. The junction had 4 bases not matched to a gene; V was cut back by 5 bases and J by 4 bases. DNA for the CDR3: TGTGCCAGCAGTAAGACAGGGATCACTGAAGCTTTCTTT. Its translation: CASSKTGITEAFF.

V gene TRBV24-1 combines with J gene TRBJ2-3; 7 bases agree with TRBD2. The CDR3 has 15 amino acids. After removal of 5 bases from V and 2 bases from J, the junction contained 6 bases not matched to a gene. Germline V gene lookup returns CDR1 KGHDR and CDR2 SFDVKD. CDR3 DNA sequence: TGTGCCACCAGTGTGGGGGGGACGCACACAGATACGCAGTATTTT. Translated: CATSVGGTHTDTQYF.

The CDR3 protein is CASSPRGGGYEQYF. CDR3 nucleotides: TGTGCCAGCAGCCCCCGGGGGGGTGGTTACGAGCAGTACTTC. This chain connects TRBV27 to TRBJ2-7; 8 bases match TRBD2. Losses at the gene ends were 6 bases for V and 4 bases for J; bases not matched to a gene: 8. The CDR3 covers 14 residues. The germline V gene has CDR1 MNHEY and CDR2 SMNVEV (reference sequence).

V usage is TRBV10-1 and J usage is TRBJ2-7; a weak D match, TRBD1 (6 bases). The germline gives CDR1 WNHNN, CDR2 SYGVQD (reference sequence). The CDR3 sequence is 11 residues long. V was cut by 9 bases and J by 2 bases, with 8 bases left in between. The CDR3 nucleotides are TGCGCCAGAGGGGGACCCTACGAGCAGTACTTC. Translating gives CARGGPYEQYF.

The chain employs TRBV19 and TRBJ2-3, with 9 bases matching TRBD2. CDR3 length: 15 amino acids. Trimming at V came to 8 bases and at J to 0 bases, leaving 6 bases not matched to a gene. Germline V gene sequence: CDR1 LNHDA, CDR2 SQIVND (reference sequence). Here the CDR3 DNA reads TGTGCCAGTGCGGCTAGCGGGGCTAGCACAGATACGCAGTATTTT. Protein sequence: CASAASGASTDTQYF.

The table lists this clone with a count of one. V usage is TRBV5-8 and J usage is TRBJ2-2, with a weak D call TRBD1 (5 bases). This CDR3 has 16 residues. V shed 0 bases and J shed 2 bases, with 11 bases lying between them. Germline V gene sequence: CDR1 SGHTS, CDR2 YDEGEE. The CDR3 sequence: CASSLVPGHNTGELFF. As DNA, the CDR3 is TGTGCCAGCAGCTTGGTCCCAGGACACAACACCGGGGAGCTGTTTTTT.

The chain has TRBV7-3 and TRBJ2-7; TRBD2 matches 9 bases. V shed 4 bases and J 10 bases; nucleotides not matched to a gene: 5. Germline V gene sequence: CDR1 SGHTA, CDR2 FQGTGA. This CDR3 is built from 12 residues. DNA of the CDR3: TGTGCCAGCAGCTCGGGACTAGCAGCCCAGTACTTC. The encoded protein is CASSSGLAAQYF.

This chain uses TRBV6-5 with TRBJ2-1, with a weak D call TRBD2 (5 bases). Per germline, CDR1 MNHEY and CDR2 SVGAGI. The CDR3 is 14 residues long. Trimming cost V 2 bases and J 7 bases, with 12 bases left between them. Here the CDR3 reads CASSYPGRGNEQFF. As DNA, the CDR3 is TGTGCCAGCAGTTACCCGGGGAGAGGGAATGAGCAGTTCTTC.

DNA for the CDR3: TGTGCCAGCGAACGGGAGGCCACCTACGAGCAGTACTTC. Protein: CASEREATYEQYF. This sequence joins TRBV6-5 and TRBJ2-7; the match to TRBD2 covers 7 bases. Germline V gene data show CDR1 as MNHEY and CDR2 as SVGAGI. V was clipped by 8 bases and J by 2 bases; unmatched bases: 6. This CDR3 contains 13 residues.